One sample yielded the 15 T cell receptor beta chains listed below, sequenced in a study of cytotoxic CD8 clonotypes in ibrutinib-treated CLL. Only in-frame clones appear in the TCRdb table, and some are missing; sequencing was by immunoSEQ multiplex PCR. The sample records 150,000 to 200,000 clones, 81% being singletons. The sample was PBMCs, taken after 12 months of ibrutinib treatment. Receptors were obtained from a human donor with chronic lymphocytic leukemia.

This clone was counted a single time. The V gene is TRBV15, the J gene TRBJ1-1; 7 nucleotides line up with TRBD1. The V gene end was trimmed by 5 bases and the J gene end by 1 base; junction bases not matched to a gene: 4. This CDR3 has 14 residues. Germline CDR1 LNHNV, CDR2 YYDKDF (reference sequence). The CDR3 DNA sequence: TGTGCCACCAGCGGACGGACAGGGAACACTGAAGCTTTCTTT. Protein product: CATSGRTGNTEAFF.

This clone has only one observation. The chain carries TRBV5-1 and TRBJ1-2; a possible D gene is TRBD1 (5 bases). Trimming left V 4 bases short and J 2 bases short, with 15 bases between. The germline gives CDR1 SGHRS, CDR2 YFSETQ. The CDR3 has 15 amino acids. The CDR3 here is CASSQPKTGNYGYTF. The CDR3 region has the DNA TGCGCCAGCAGCCAACCCAAAACAGGAAACTATGGCTACACCTTC.

This chain connects TRBV15 to TRBJ2-7, with D possibly being TRBD1 or TRBD2 (5 bases each). The CDR3 sequence is 15 residues long. V was shortened by 0 bases and J by 2 bases, with 11 bases between the two germline ends. Germline lookup yields CDR1 LNHNV and CDR2 YYDKDF (reference sequence). The CDR3 sequence is CATSRDRRGPYEQYF. The CDR3 region has the DNA TGTGCCACCAGCAGAGATCGACGGGGACCCTACGAGCAGTACTTC.

Turning to this clone: Other nucleotide sequences in the sample specify the same CDR3. The chain links TRBV5-6 to TRBJ1-5; D is ambiguous. CDR3 length: 12 amino acids. V was trimmed by 5 bases and J by 4 bases, leaving 7 bases between them. Germline V CDR1 and CDR2: SGHDT, YYEEEE. CDR3 bases: TGTGCCAGCAGTTTAGCTAATCAGCCCCAGCATTTT. It encodes CASSLANQPQHF.

This chain joins TRBV7-8 and TRBJ1-5, with D uncertain. The CDR3 totals 16 residues. Germline-derived CDR1 and CDR2 are SGHVS and FQNEAQ. The germline V and J ends were trimmed by 1 base and 3 bases, with 13 bases remaining between them. Here the CDR3 reads CASSLESGRINQPQHF. Here the CDR3 DNA reads TGTGCCAGCAGCTTAGAGTCGGGGAGAATCAATCAGCCCCAGCATTTT.

The chain recombines TRBV7-8 with TRBJ2-5; 9 nucleotides align to TRBD1. Germline assignment: CDR1 SGHVS and CDR2 FQNEAQ. This CDR3 contains 15 residues. V lost 6 bases and J lost 4; bases outside the gene matches: 9. The CDR3 loop reads CASSHQQGAGETQYF. The CDR3 DNA is TGTGCCAGCAGTCACCAACAGGGGGCTGGAGAGACCCAGTACTTC.

The rearrangement uses TRBV6-1 and TRBJ1-1; 10 bases match TRBD1. CDR1 and CDR2 from the germline V gene are MNHNS and SASEGT. This CDR3 is 15 amino acids long. Trimming took 6 bases from V and 5 from J; bases not matched to a gene: 9. The CDR3 reads CASRGTGARGTEAFF. The CDR3 coding sequence is TGTGCCAGCAGGGGGACAGGGGCAAGGGGGACTGAAGCTTTCTTT.

The rearrangement links TRBV28 to TRBJ1-5, with D possibly being TRBD1 (5 bases). Germline loops: CDR1 MDHEN, CDR2 SYDVKM. V gave up 3 bases and J gave up 6 bases, with 15 bases separating them. The CDR3 runs to 15 residues. The CDR3 DNA is TGTGCCAGCAGTTTTAGGCAGGGCTACGGTCAGCCCCAGCATTTT. Translation: CASSFRQGYGQPQHF.

The gene calls are TRBV4-3 and TRBJ2-5; 10 positions match TRBD2. The CDR3 sequence is 14 residues long. Germline V gene data show CDR1 as LGHNA and CDR2 as YSLEER. With 3 bases clipped from V and 4 bases from J, the junction kept 2 bases outside the gene matches. The DNA of the CDR3 is TGCGCCAGCAGCCAGACTAGCGGGTCAGAGACCCAGTACTTC. Protein product: CASSQTSGSETQYF.

The J gene is TRBJ2-1, the V gene TRBV19, with D unresolved. In germline, CDR1 is LNHDA, CDR2 SQIVND (reference sequence). V was pared by 2 bases and J by 7 bases, with 18 bases between. The CDR3 contains 16 residues. Here the CDR3 reads CASSIFLGQSGNEQFF. CDR3 nucleotide sequence: TGTGCCAGTAGTATATTTTTGGGCCAAAGTGGGAATGAGCAGTTCTTC.

This chain uses TRBV2 with TRBJ1-1; a weak D match, TRBD1 (5 bases). The V and J ends lost 7 bases and 7 bases respectively, with 16 bases between them. Germline V gene lookup returns CDR1 SNHLY and CDR2 FYNNEI. The CDR3 runs 13 residues. The CDR3 nucleotides are TGTGCCAGCAAAGGGGCGGAGGTCGTTGAAGCTTTCTTT. Amino acids: CASKGAEVVEAFF.

The chain couples TRBV28 to TRBJ1-2, with TRBD1 as a possible D gene (5 bases). This CDR3 spans 18 amino acids. Germline CDR1 is MDHEN and CDR2 is SYDVKM. Trimming left V 3 bases short and J 0 bases short, with 20 bases between. The CDR3 DNA reads as TGTGCCAGCAGTTTTTGGTCGCAGGGAGATCGGGCTAACTATGGCTACACCTTC. It specifies CASSFWSQGDRANYGYTF.

The chain couples TRBV6-6 to TRBJ2-7; D is tentatively TRBD1 or TRBD2 (6 bases each). Germline-derived CDR1 and CDR2 are MNHNY and SVGAGI (reference sequence). The CDR3 covers 16 residues. Trimming stripped 0 bases from V and 2 bases from J, with 14 bases between. CDR3 coding DNA: TGTGCCAGCAGTTACTCGGGGGGCTGGTCCGCCTACGAGCAGTACTTC. Protein sequence: CASSYSGGWSAYEQYF.

This clone was recorded only once. V usage is TRBV2 and J usage is TRBJ2-5; the D gene is possibly TRBD2 (6 bases). With 6 bases removed from V and 5 bases from J, the gap between germline ends came to 10 bases. This CDR3 spans 12 amino acids. Germline-derived CDR1 and CDR2 are SNHLY and FYNNEI. CDR3 nucleotides: TGTGCCAGCAGAGGGGAGGAGGAGACCCAGTACTTC. Amino acid sequence: CASRGEEETQYF.

V and J are TRBV27 and TRBJ2-7; a possible D gene is TRBD2 (5 bases). This CDR3 is built from 10 residues. Per germline, CDR1 MNHEY and CDR2 SMNVEV (reference sequence). Trimming removed 8 bases at V and 6 bases at J, with 8 bases between. The CDR3 spells CASGLPEQYF. The CDR3 DNA is TGTGCCAGCGGACTCCCCGAGCAGTACTTC.